This T cell receptor beta chain was captured in a study of CD8+ T cells in alopecia areata. For the study at large: Each day, treated patients took oral tofacitinib twice, at 5 to 10 mg per dose.

On this clone itself: The antigen is not known.

The ends were cut back, 0 bases at V and 6 bases at J, with 9 bases in the middle. The CDR3 spans 12 residues. From germline, CDR1 is GTSNPN and CDR2 SVGIG (reference sequence). Study results and caveats: An increase in clonality over normal scalp was evident in lesional scalp, especially alopecia totalis/universalis. Scalp repertoires also include resident alphabeta T cells from normal skin.

Samples from alopecia areata patients were lesional scalp punch biopsies and peripheral blood. As the sequencing template, cDNA was produced by extracting RNA and reverse transcribing it. TCRdb's copy holds only in-frame clones and misses some; the assay was immunoSEQ multiplex PCR. Found here are 130,000 to 150,000 clones, around 51% of them singletons; the top ten hold 0.95% to 1%. This TCR came from a human donor with alopecia areata. The genes are TRBV30 and TRBJ2-7; no definite D call. This specimen consisted of CD4+ T cells sorted from blood, obtained at week 0. CDR3 residues: CAWSVLHSEQYF. CDR3 coding DNA: TGTGCCTGGAGTGTACTTCACAGCGAGCAGTACTTC. The full variable domain, completed using reference TRBV30 and TRBJ2-7, is SQTIHQWPATLVQPVGSPLSLECTVEGTSNPNLYWYRQAAGRGLQLLFYSVGIGQISSEVPQNLSASRPQDRQFILSSKKLLLSDSGFYLCAWSVLHSEQYFGPGTRLTVT.